One sample yielded the 2 T cell receptor beta chains listed below, sequenced in a study of blood T cell repertoires in COVID-19 (dated by TCRdb to 2019 to 2021). Library preparation used the immunoSEQ multiplex PCR assay. The source is immuneACCESS, and TCRdb retained only in-frame sequences with V and J called. Part of the clones is not carried over; for the studies checked, unresolved V genes explain less than half of this, and the remainder is unexplained. In this sample the table shows under 200,000 clones, 86% of which occur a single time. About 7% of the sample is in the top ten clones. The specimen was peripheral blood. The origin of the receptors is a man aged 50-59 years with active or convalescent COVID-19.

This clone was picked up one time. The CDR3 loop is CSARTGDEQYF. CDR3 nucleotide sequence: TGCAGTGCTAGAACAGGGGACGAGCAGTACTTC. The chain carries TRBV20-1 and TRBJ2-7; 7 nucleotides match TRBD1. This CDR3 is built from 11 residues. Losses at the gene ends were 2 bases for V and 5 bases for J; bases not matched to a gene: 0. Germline values: CDR1 DFQATT, CDR2 SNEGSKA (reference sequence).

Regarding this clone: One end of the junction is discordant with germline, which a read error may explain. The chain employs TRBV9 and TRBJ2-2; weak D call: TRBD2 (6 bases). Per germline, CDR1 SGDLS and CDR2 YYNGEE. The CDR3 is made up of 15 amino acids. CDR3: CACSRGGGSTGELFF. The CDR3, as DNA: TGTGCCTGCAGCCGGGGTGGGGGGAGCACCGGGGAGCTGTTTTTT.